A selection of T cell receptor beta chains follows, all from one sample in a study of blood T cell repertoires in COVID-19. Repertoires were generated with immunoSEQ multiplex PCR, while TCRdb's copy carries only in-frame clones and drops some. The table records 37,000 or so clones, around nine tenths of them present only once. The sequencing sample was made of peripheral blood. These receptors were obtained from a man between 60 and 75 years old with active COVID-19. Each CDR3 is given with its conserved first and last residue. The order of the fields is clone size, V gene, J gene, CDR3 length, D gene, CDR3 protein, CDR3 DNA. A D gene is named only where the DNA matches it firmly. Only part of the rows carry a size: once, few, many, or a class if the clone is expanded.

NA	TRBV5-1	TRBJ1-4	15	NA	CASSSVSSGDEKLFF	TGCGCCAGCAGCTCAGTGTCATCGGGGGATGAAAAACTGTTTTTT
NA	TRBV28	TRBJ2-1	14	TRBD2	CASSPSGIYNEQFF	TGTGCCAGCAGTCCTAGCGGGATATACAATGAGCAGTTCTTC
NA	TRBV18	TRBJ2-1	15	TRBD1	CASSPGGQGVNEQFF	TGTGCCAGCTCACCAGGGGGACAGGGGGTCAATGAGCAGTTCTTC
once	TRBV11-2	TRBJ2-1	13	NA	CASSLNRGNEQFF	TGTGCCAGCAGCTTAAATCGAGGCAATGAGCAGTTCTTC
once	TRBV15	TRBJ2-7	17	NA	CATSRDWGVSPLIEQYF	TGTGCCACCAGCAGAGATTGGGGGGTGAGCCCCCTTATCGAGCAGTACTTC
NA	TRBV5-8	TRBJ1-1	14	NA	CASSRMGGRTEAFF	TGTGCCAGCAGCAGGATGGGGGGAAGAACTGAAGCTTTCTTT
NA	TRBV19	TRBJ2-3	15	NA	CASSNTGSSTDTQYF	TGTGCCAGTAGTAACACAGGGAGCAGCACAGATACGCAGTATTTT
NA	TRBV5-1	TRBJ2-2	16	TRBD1	CASSGGGTGYTGELFF	TGCGCCAGCAGCGGTGGTGGGACAGGGTACACCGGGGAGCTGTTTTTT
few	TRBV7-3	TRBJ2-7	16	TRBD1	CASSRPTGPTTYEQYF	TGTGCCAGCAGCAGACCGACAGGGCCGACGACCTACGAGCAGTACTTC
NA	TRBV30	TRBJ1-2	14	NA	CAWSGKGRVNGYTF	TGTGCCTGGAGTGGAAAGGGGAGGGTAAATGGCTACACCTTC
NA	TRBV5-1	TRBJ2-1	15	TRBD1	CASSFGTGALREQFF	TGCGCCAGCAGCTTTGGGACAGGGGCGCTCAGGGAGCAGTTCTTC
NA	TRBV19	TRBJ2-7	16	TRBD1	CASSVSPGTGYHEQYF	TGTGCCAGTAGTGTATCTCCCGGGACAGGGTACCACGAGCAGTACTTC
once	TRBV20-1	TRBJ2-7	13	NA	CSASGGSFREQYF	TGCAGTGCTAGTGGCGGGTCCTTCCGCGAGCAGTACTTC
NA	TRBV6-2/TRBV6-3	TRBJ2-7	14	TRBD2	CASSLSGRANEQYF	TGTGCCAGCAGCCTAAGCGGGAGGGCAAACGAGCAGTACTTC
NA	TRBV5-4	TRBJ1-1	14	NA	CASSVDMMNTEAFF	TGTGCCAGCAGCGTAGATATGATGAACACTGAAGCTTTCTTT
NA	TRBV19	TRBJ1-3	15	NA	CASSTPGTYGNTIYF	TGTGCCAGTAGTACGCCAGGGACTTATGGAAACACCATATATTTT
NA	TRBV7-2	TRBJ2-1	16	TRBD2	CASSLGGSGRAREQFF	TGTGCCAGCAGCTTAGGGGGTAGCGGGAGGGCGAGGGAGCAGTTCTTC
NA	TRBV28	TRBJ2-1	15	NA	CASSLRESSYNEQFF	TGTGCCAGCAGTTTAAGGGAGAGCTCCTACAATGAGCAGTTCTTC
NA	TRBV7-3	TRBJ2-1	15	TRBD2	CASSLRLAAYNEQFF	TGTGCCAGCAGCTTAAGACTAGCGGCGTACAATGAGCAGTTCTTC
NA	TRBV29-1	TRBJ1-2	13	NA	CSVEVAVNYGYTF	TGCAGCGTTGAAGTGGCGGTTAACTATGGCTACACCTTC
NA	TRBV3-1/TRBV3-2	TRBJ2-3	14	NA	CASSLTDYTDTQYF	TGTGCCAGCAGCCTCACGGACTACACAGATACGCAGTATTTT
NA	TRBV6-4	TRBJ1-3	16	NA	CASSHHLPPTGNTIYF	TGTGCCAGCAGCCACCACCTGCCACCTACTGGAAACACCATATATTTT
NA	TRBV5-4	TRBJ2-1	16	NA	CASSSGPGQTYNEQFF	TGTGCCAGCAGCAGCGGGCCGGGACAGACCTACAATGAGCAGTTCTTC
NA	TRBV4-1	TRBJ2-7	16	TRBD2	CASSLGLSGSEYEQYF	TGCGCCAGCAGCCTCGGACTAAGCGGGAGTGAGTACGAGCAGTACTTC
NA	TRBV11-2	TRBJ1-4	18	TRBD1	CASSRLVQGAPVDEKLFF	TGTGCCAGCAGCCGCTTGGTACAGGGGGCGCCGGTCGACGAAAAACTGTTTTTT
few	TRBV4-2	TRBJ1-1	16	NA	CASSQDNRQGNTEAFF	TGTGCCAGCAGCCAAGATAATCGGCAGGGGAACACTGAAGCTTTCTTT
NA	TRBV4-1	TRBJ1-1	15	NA	CASSQVSGMNTEAFF	TGCGCCAGCAGCCAAGTTTCAGGGATGAACACTGAAGCTTTCTTT
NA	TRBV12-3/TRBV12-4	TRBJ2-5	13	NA	CASTARIGETQYF	TGTGCCAGCACGGCGAGGATCGGAGAGACCCAGTACTTC
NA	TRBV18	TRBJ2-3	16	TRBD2	CASSLRLADSTDTQYF	TGTGCCAGCTCACTAAGACTAGCGGATAGCACAGATACGCAGTATTTT
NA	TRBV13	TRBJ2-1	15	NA	CATRDGESSYNEQFF	TGTGCCACCCGGGATGGGGAAAGCTCCTACAATGAGCAGTTCTTC
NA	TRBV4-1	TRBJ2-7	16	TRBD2	CASSQEGAAGGREQYF	TGCGCCAGCAGCCAAGAGGGTGCGGCGGGAGGAAGGGAGCAGTACTTC
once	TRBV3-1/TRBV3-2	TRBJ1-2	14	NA	CASSQGPGLYGYTF	TGTGCCAGCAGCCAAGGGCCGGGTCTCTATGGCTACACCTTC
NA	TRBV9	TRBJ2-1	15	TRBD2	CASSDRLAGDNEQFF	TGTGCCAGCAGCGACCGACTAGCGGGAGACAATGAGCAGTTCTTC
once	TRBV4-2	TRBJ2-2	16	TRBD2	CASSPTSGSWDGELFF	TGTGCCAGCAGCCCGACTAGCGGGAGTTGGGACGGGGAGCTGTTTTTT
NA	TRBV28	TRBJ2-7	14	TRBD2	CASLAGGYSYEQYF	TGTGCCAGCTTAGCGGGAGGCTACTCCTACGAGCAGTACTTC
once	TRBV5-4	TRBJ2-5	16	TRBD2	CASSRGTSGRPETQYF	TGTGCCAGCAGCCGGGGGACTAGCGGGAGGCCAGAGACCCAGTACTTC
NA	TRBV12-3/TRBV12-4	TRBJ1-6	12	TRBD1	CATQTGTAPLHF	TGTGCCACCCAGACAGGGACGGCACCCCTCCACTTT
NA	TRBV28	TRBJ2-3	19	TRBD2	CASRKPGQGLAGVSDTQYF	TGTGCCAGCAGAAAGCCGGGACAGGGACTAGCGGGAGTGTCAGATACGCAGTATTTT
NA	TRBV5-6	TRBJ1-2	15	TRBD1	CASSPASRDRNGYTF	TGTGCCAGCAGCCCCGCAAGCCGGGACAGGAATGGCTACACCTTC
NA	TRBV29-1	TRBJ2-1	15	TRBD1	CSVGAGTGSYNEQFF	TGCAGCGTCGGAGCCGGGACAGGGTCCTACAATGAGCAGTTCTTC
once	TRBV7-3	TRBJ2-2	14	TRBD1	CASSSDRDTGELFF	TGTGCCAGCAGCTCCGACAGGGACACCGGGGAGCTGTTTTTT
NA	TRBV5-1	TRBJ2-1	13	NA	CASRLARNNEQFF	TGCGCCAGCAGGCTAGCGAGGAACAATGAGCAGTTCTTC
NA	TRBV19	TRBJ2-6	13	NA	CASSLQGFAVLTF	TGTGCCAGTAGTCTACAGGGTTTCGCCGTCCTGACTTTC
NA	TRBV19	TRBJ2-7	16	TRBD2	CASSIVGTSGAYEQYF	TGTGCCAGTAGTATAGTCGGGACTAGCGGGGCTTACGAGCAGTACTTC
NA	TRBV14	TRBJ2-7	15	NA	CASSQSVGTAYEQYF	TGTGCCAGCAGCCAAAGCGTCGGCACCGCCTACGAGCAGTACTTC
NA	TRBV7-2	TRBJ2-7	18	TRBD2	CASSLELAGGPSSYEQYF	TGTGCCAGCAGCTTAGAACTAGCGGGAGGGCCTAGCTCCTACGAGCAGTACTTC